One T cell receptor beta chain is described in this entry. The source of the sample is a study of CD8 T cells in Susac syndrome. The CDR3 consists of 13 residues. CDR1 and CDR2 (germline): SEHNR, FQNEAQ (reference sequence). Trimming removed 3 bases from V and 4 bases from J, with 10 bases in between. TCR beta was sequenced from blood CD8+ and CD4+ T cells. An input of 0.5 to 1 ug of RNA was subjected to reverse transcription using random hexamers. A single record per CDR3 protein comes from TCRdb applying MiXCR to the immunoSEQ multiplex PCR reads. The sample carries about 210,000 distinct CDR3 sequences, around 95% recorded once.

The V gene is TRBV7-9, the J gene TRBJ2-7; D gene ambiguous. This sequence originates from a human donor with multiple sclerosis. Sequenced input: CD4+ T cells from PBMCs. The CDR3 DNA sequence: TGTGCCAGCAGCTTCCGGAATTGGTACGAGCAGTACTTC. Translating it yields CASSFRNWYEQYF.